Only a few counts were recorded for the clone carrying this T cell receptor (beta chain). What it binds is unknown. Per germline, CDR1 DFQATT and CDR2 SNEGSKA (reference sequence). The CDR3 has 12 residues. V was pared by 3 bases and J by 1 base, with 6 bases between. Combining a sample-barcoded 5' primer with a J-beta primer mix, a second PCR ran for roughly 7 to 11 cycles. TCRdb recomputed calls from the 5' RACE reads with MiXCR, one row per CDR3 protein. The sample lists hundreds of thousands of distinct CDR3 sequences, approximately 24% occurring once. The data originate from a study of blood T cells in healthy people across ages. Broader study findings: Naive T cell percentage and TCR beta diversity correlated strongly.

The sample was also reused in another study, on T cells of mothers and their children.

The chain recombines TRBV20-1 with TRBJ1-2, with D hard to call. The TCR comes from a boy between 10 and 17 years old in good health. The sequencing input was blood. The CDR3 region is CSASESNYGYTF. CDR3 in DNA: TGCAGTGCTAGCGAGAGTAACTATGGCTACACCTTC.